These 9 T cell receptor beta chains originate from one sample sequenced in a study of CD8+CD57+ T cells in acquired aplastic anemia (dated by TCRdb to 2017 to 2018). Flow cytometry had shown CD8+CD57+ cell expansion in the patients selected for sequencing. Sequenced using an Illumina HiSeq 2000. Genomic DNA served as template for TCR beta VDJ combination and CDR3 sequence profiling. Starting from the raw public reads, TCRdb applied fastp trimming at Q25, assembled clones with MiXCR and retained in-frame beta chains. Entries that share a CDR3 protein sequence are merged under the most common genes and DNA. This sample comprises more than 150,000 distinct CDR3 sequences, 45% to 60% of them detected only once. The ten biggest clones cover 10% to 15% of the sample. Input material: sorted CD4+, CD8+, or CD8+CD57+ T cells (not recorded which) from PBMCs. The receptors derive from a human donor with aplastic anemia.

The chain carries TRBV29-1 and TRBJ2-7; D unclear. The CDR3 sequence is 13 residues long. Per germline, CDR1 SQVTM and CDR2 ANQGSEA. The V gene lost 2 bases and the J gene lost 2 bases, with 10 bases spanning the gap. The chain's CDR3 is CSVESRNAYEQYF. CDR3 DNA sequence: TGCAGCGTTGAATCTCGGAACGCCTACGAGCAGTACTTC.

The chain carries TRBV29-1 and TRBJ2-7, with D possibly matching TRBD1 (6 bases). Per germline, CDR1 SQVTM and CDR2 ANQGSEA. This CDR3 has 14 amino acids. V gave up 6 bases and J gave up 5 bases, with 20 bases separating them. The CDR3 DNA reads TGCAGCGTCGACCCGGGGCAGGGGAGCAACGAGCAGTACTTC. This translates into CSVDPGQGSNEQYF.

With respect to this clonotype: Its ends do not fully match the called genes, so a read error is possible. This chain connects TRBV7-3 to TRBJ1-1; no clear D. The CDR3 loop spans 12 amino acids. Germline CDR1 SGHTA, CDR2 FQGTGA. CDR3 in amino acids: CTSSPLAGEAFF. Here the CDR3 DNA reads TGTACCAGCAGCCCATTAGCAGGTGAAGCTTTCTTT.

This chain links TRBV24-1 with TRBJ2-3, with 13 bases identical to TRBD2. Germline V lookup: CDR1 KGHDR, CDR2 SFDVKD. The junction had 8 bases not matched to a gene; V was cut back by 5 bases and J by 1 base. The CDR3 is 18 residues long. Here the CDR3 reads CATSATSGRARRTDTQYF. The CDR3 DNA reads TGTGCCACCAGTGCAACTAGCGGGAGGGCCAGGCGCACAGATACGCAGTATTTT.

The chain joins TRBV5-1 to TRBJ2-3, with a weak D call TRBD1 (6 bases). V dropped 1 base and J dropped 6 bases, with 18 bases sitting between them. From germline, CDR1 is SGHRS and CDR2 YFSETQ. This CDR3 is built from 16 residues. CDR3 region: CASSLPRGGRGDTQYF. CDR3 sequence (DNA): TGCGCCAGCAGCTTGCCCAGGGGTGGAAGGGGCGATACGCAGTATTTT.

The CDR3 region has the DNA TGTGCCAGCAGTGAAGCTATCCCCGGGGAGCTGTTTTTT. Its protein product is CASSEAIPGELFF. The V and J genes are TRBV2 and TRBJ2-2; no firm D call. V dropped 0 bases and J dropped 6 bases, with 5 bases sitting between them. Germline CDR1 SNHLY, CDR2 FYNNEI. There are 13 residues in the CDR3.

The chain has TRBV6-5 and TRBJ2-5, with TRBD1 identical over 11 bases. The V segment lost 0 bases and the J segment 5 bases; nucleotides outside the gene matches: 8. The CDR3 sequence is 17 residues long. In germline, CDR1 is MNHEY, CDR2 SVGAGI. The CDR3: CASSYSGQGAIGETQYF. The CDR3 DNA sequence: TGTGCCAGCAGTTACTCCGGACAGGGGGCGATTGGGGAGACCCAGTACTTC.

CDR3: CASNLGQGNEQYF. The CDR3 DNA reads TGTGCCAGCAACCTGGGACAGGGGAACGAGCAGTACTTC. The genes are TRBV2 and TRBJ2-7, with 10 positions matching TRBD1. The ends lost 7 bases at V and 5 bases at J; junction bases unmatched: 5. Germline values: CDR1 SNHLY, CDR2 FYNNEI. The CDR3 extends over 13 amino acids.

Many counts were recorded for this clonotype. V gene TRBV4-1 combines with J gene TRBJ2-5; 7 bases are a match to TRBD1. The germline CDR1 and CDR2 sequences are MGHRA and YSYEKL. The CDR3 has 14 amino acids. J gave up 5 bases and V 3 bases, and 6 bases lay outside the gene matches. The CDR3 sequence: CASSQVTGVETQYF. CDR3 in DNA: TGCGCCAGCAGCCAGGTTACAGGGGTCGAGACCCAGTACTTC.